This TCR beta chain was sequenced in a study of beta chain features in type 1 diabetes. Turning to the study itself: When patients were set against healthy donors, age, gender and cell yields were similar.

V dropped 5 bases and J dropped 10; count of bases not matched to a gene: 13. The length of the CDR3 is 14 residues. Germline assignment: CDR1 GTSNPN and CDR2 SVGIG (reference sequence). This clone showed up just a few times. The target antigen is unknown. The sequenced template was cDNA made from the entire isolated RNA. Data came from immunoSEQ multiplex PCR; TCRdb stores just in-frame clones and leaves some out. The table lists 600,000 to 700,000 clones, 13% of them singletons, with about 0.02% in the top ten. Overall study findings and caveats: Patients with type 1 diabetes showed fewer VDJ junction insertions and more deletions. Within each of all four CD4+ subsets, Type 1 diabetes patients had TCRB CDR3s that were moderately but significantly shorter.

The receptor was derived from a young man with type 1 diabetes. Sequencing was carried out using naive CD4+ T cells from blood. The chain couples TRBV30 to TRBJ2-1, with 8 bases matching TRBD1. CDR3 DNA sequence: TGTGCCTGGGGAGGGGGGACAGGTAAAATGGAGCAGTTCTTC. This gives the protein CAWGGGTGKMEQFF.